This T cell receptor beta chain was captured by sequencing in a study of shared clonotypes between healthy human individuals. Study results and caveats: In contrast to clonotypes shared by all four donors, non-shared clonotypes had lower generation probabilities.

Using immunoSEQ multiplex PCR, the repertoire was profiled, and TCRdb retains in-frame clones only, with some absent. The sample consists of approximately 2,200,000 clones, 85% to 95% of them appearing once. A note on this clone: Antigen specificity is unknown.

Naive CD8 cells were CD45RO-negative, positively selected for CCR7, excluding terminally differentiated effector memory CD45RA+ cells. Donors included only healthy HIV-negative adults lacking recent acute infections or vaccinations. Nashville, Tennessee was home to all donors, each a Caucasian adult. V lost 5 bases, J lost 3 bases, and 12 bases stayed unmatched. Germline values: CDR1 SEHNR, CDR2 FQNEAQ (reference sequence). The CDR3 is 16 amino acids. The chain employs TRBV7-9 and TRBJ2-7, with 8 bases matching TRBD2. This sequence originates from a man aged 18 to 30 in good health. Some clones in this sample may be carry-over from other donors' samples. The sequencing input was naive CD8+ T cells from PBMCs. In DNA form, the CDR3 reads TGTGCCAGCAGCCCCTCGAGCGGGAGCAGTGGCTACGAGCAGTACTTC. Its translation is CASSPSSGSSGYEQYF.